Shown below are 14 T cell receptor beta chains from a single sample sequenced in a study of T cell changes during pregnancy in multiple sclerosis. Produced via immunoSEQ multiplex PCR; TCRdb's table is partial and in-frame only. The table has roughly 72,000 clones, approximately 95% seen once. The specimen was CD4+ T cells from peripheral blood mononuclear cells, collected after pregnancy. The receptor source for this set is a female donor with multiple sclerosis, enrolled in a pregnancy study.

This CDR3 reads CASSLGRAETQYF. DNA of the CDR3: TGTGCCAGCAGCTTAGGCAGGGCTGAGACCCAGTACTTC. The chain recombines TRBV11-1 with TRBJ2-5; D perhaps matches TRBD1 (5 bases). Per the germline V gene, CDR1 is SGHAT and CDR2 is FQDESV (reference sequence). Trimming pared 1 base from V and 5 bases from J, leaving 8 bases between. The CDR3 is 13 residues long.

The genes are TRBV6-5 and TRBJ1-4; D not resolved. This CDR3 comprises 16 residues. Germline V CDR1 and CDR2: MNHEY, SVGAGI. The germline V and J ends were trimmed by 4 bases and 0 bases, with 12 bases remaining between them. CDR3 residues: CASSWRGTPTNEKLFF. CDR3 sequence (DNA): TGTGCCAGCAGTTGGCGGGGAACCCCAACTAATGAAAAACTGTTTTTT.

The V gene is TRBV5-6, the J gene TRBJ1-5; TRBD1 might be the D (5 bases). The germline gives CDR1 SGHDT, CDR2 YYEEEE. The CDR3 covers 13 residues. V was clipped by 2 bases and J by 3 bases, with 6 bases between them. CDR3 DNA sequence: TGTGCCAGCAGCTTTGGACACAATCAGCCCCAGCATTTT. This gives the protein CASSFGHNQPQHF.

The genes are TRBV25-1 and TRBJ2-7, with a possible D match to TRBD2 (6 bases). The V and J ends lost 5 bases and 1 base respectively, with 12 bases between them. In germline, CDR1 is MGHDK, CDR2 SYGVNS. CDR3 length: 14 residues. The CDR3 is CASSPGGASYEQYF. The DNA for the CDR3 is TGTGCCAGCAGTCCCGGGGGTGCGTCCTACGAGCAGTACTTC.

The chain combines TRBV7-2 with TRBJ2-7; 9 bases are shared with TRBD1. The CDR3 contains 17 residues. V lost 4 bases and J lost 6; bases outside the gene matches: 16. The V gene's germline CDR1 is SGHTA and CDR2 FQGNSA. The CDR3: CASSSSGSSGQGFEQYF. CDR3 sequence (DNA): TGTGCCAGCAGCTCAAGCGGGTCGTCGGGACAGGGTTTCGAGCAGTACTTC.

The rearrangement joins TRBV19 to TRBJ2-1; TRBD1 aligns across 9 bases. This CDR3 has 15 amino acids. Germline V gene data show CDR1 as LNHDA and CDR2 as SQIVND (reference sequence). Trimming took 5 bases from V and 11 from J; bases not matched to a gene: 13. CDR3 DNA: TGTGCCAGTAGTTCAGCCGGGACAGGGTCTAATCAGCAGTTCTTC. Translation: CASSSAGTGSNQQFF.

The CDR3 sequence is CASSLDGLAVRETQYF. CDR3 DNA sequence: TGTGCCAGCAGTTTAGACGGACTAGCGGTTCGTGAGACCCAGTACTTC. The J gene is TRBJ2-5, the V gene TRBV28, with TRBD2 identical over 10 bases. Germline lookup yields CDR1 MDHEN and CDR2 SYDVKM. V trimming: 2 bases; J trimming: 5 bases; junction bases outside the gene matches: 8. The CDR3 runs to 16 residues.

Worth noting for this clone: An end of the junction differs from the germline gene, which may be a read error. The chain is built from TRBV4-3 and TRBJ2-4; no clear D. The germline CDR1 and CDR2 sequences are LGHNA and YSLEER. The CDR3 has 15 amino acids. The CDR3 DNA follows: TGCGTCAGCAGCCAAGATTCTTTGGCCAAAAACATTCAGTACTTC. Translated: CVSSQDSLAKNIQYF.

This rearrangement joins TRBV2 to TRBJ2-7, with 8 bases identical to TRBD2. The CDR3 length is 12 residues. Looked up from germline, CDR1 is SNHLY and CDR2 is FYNNEI. The CDR3 protein is CASGTSPYEQYF. CDR3 DNA: TGTGCTTCCGGGACTAGTCCCTACGAGCAGTACTTC.

This rearrangement joins TRBV25-1 to TRBJ2-3; 10 bases line up with TRBD1. Germline V gives CDR1 MGHDK, CDR2 SYGVNS. The CDR3 runs 15 residues. V trimming: 4 bases; J trimming: 2 bases; junction bases outside the gene matches: 3. The CDR3 DNA sequence: TGTGCCAGCAGTGGACAGGGGGCAGTCACAGATACGCAGTATTTT. It translates to CASSGQGAVTDTQYF.

This clone showed up just once. The chain carries TRBV5-1 and TRBJ1-1, with TRBD1 as a possible D gene (6 bases). Looked up from germline, CDR1 is SGHRS and CDR2 is YFSETQ. The V and J ends lost 0 bases and 0 bases respectively, with 9 bases between them. This CDR3 is 15 amino acids long. Written as DNA, the CDR3 is TGCGCCAGCAGCTTGGATGGACAGATGAACACTGAAGCTTTCTTT. Translated: CASSLDGQMNTEAFF.

The rearrangement links TRBV18 to TRBJ2-1, with D possibly TRBD2 on 6 matching bases. The CDR3 has 12 amino acids. Trimming removed 3 bases from V and 6 bases from J, with 6 bases in between. CDR1 KGHSH and CDR2 LQKENI come from the germline V gene. CDR3 sequence (DNA): TGTGCCAGCTCACCGACTAGCAATGAGCAGTTCTTC. Translated, it gives CASSPTSNEQFF.

This clone occurred once. This chain joins TRBV2 and TRBJ2-6; possibly TRBD2 for D (6 bases). Looked up from germline, CDR1 is SNHLY and CDR2 is FYNNEI. V was trimmed by 4 bases and J by 4 bases, leaving 8 bases between them. The CDR3 extends over 14 amino acids. CDR3: CASSGRAGANVLTF. DNA for the CDR3: TGTGCCAGCAGTGGGAGGGCCGGGGCCAACGTCCTGACTTTC.

The chain uses TRBV19 and TRBJ1-5; the D gene is possibly TRBD1 (5 bases). Germline values: CDR1 LNHDA, CDR2 SQIVND (reference sequence). CDR3 size: 12 residues. Trimming took off 7 bases at V and 4 bases at J, with 8 bases between the two ends. The CDR3 sequence: CASKAGNQPQHF. DNA for the CDR3: TGTGCCAGTAAGGCAGGGAATCAGCCCCAGCATTTT.